This record concerns one TCR beta chain sequence. The sample holds many counts of this clonotype. There is no known antigen for this receptor. No much larger clone exists at a distance of one base, and base qualities are not known. The library was obtained by 5' RACE. TCRdb names NextSeq 500 as the instrument used. The TCR library protocol attached a unique molecular identifier to each TCR cDNA molecule to allow correction of PCR and sequencing errors. The study's own analysis went as follows. TCR identification, UMI-based error correction and CDR3 extraction were performed with Decombinator tools. Expanded TCRs were defined as those above a frequency of 2 per 1,000, corresponding to the top 1% of the tumor frequency distribution. Rényi diversity was computed with the R vegan package after subsampling each repertoire 100 times to 5,000 TCRs. CDR3 similarity networks were built from amino acid triplet string-kernel similarity, with CDR3s being connected when pairwise similarity was above 0.82. TCRdb applied fastp at Q25 and MiXCR to the public reads, then kept only in-frame beta chains. Rows with a matching CDR3 protein are joined into one entry that keeps the most common DNA and genes. These V and J calls derive from TCRdb rather than the authors' analysis. The table for this sample lists about 120,000 distinct CDR3 sequences; less than 15% of them were counted only once. Roughly 15% of the sample rests with the top ten.

Explained via the paper, the time point label denotes: blood at routine non-recurrence follow-up after resection. Without any cell sorting, TCR sequencing was performed on whole RNA extracted either from tumor and nontumor lung tissue or from cryopreserved PBMC samples. Only patients for whom sufficient RNA was available from at least two tumor regions were selected for TCR sequencing. The CDR3, cysteine through phenylalanine, is 16 amino acids long. This entry keeps only the CDR3 DNA: 48 bases, framed from base 1. Germline trimming: 4 bases from V, 5 bases from J; junction bases outside gene matches: 7. CDR1 and CDR2 (SEHNR, FQNEAQ) derive from the germline V gene (reference sequence). These data belong to a study of spatial heterogeneity in lung cancer (dated by TCRdb to the late 2010s). Regarding the study in general: Samples were obtained from approximately 77 patients with early-stage, untreated non-small cell lung cancer from the lung TRACERx cohort. Nonsynonymous mutation counts, determined by whole-exome sequencing of tumor tissue, were related to features of the TCR repertoire. More beta-chain than alpha-chain transcripts were consistently detected, likely reflecting higher beta-chain transcript abundance. In non-small cell lung cancer, the study quantitatively compared TCR alpha and beta repertoires across several tumor regions, matched nontumor lung, and blood. Follow-up PBMC samples were sequenced whenever the samples were available, and the median time to follow-up was about 22 months after resection. In the raw uncorrected reads, each unique combination of TCR and UMI appeared more than ten times on average. Both alpha and beta chains were TCR-sequenced in samples taken at surgery, namely 220 tumor regions, approximately 63 matched nontumor lung samples and about 52 PBMC samples. What the authors observed across the whole study: Ubiquitous expanded tumor TCRs were detected in blood more often at tumor resection than at routine follow-up. Confirming at a functional level the hypothesis that regional TCRs recognize regional mutations was considered to require additional single-cell paired TCR alpha and beta sequencing. Comparisons of baseline and follow-up blood repertoires included only around 13 patients.

Specimen: PBMCs, collected at follow-up. Recombination connected TRBV7-9 to TRBJ2-5; 13 junctional bases match TRBD2. The TCR comes from a male donor with early-stage non-small cell lung cancer. The DNA sequence is TGTGCCAGCAGCTCGCGACAGGGACTAGCGGGGGAGACCCAGTACTTC. Translated, it reads CASSSRQGLAGETQYF. Reference TRBV7-9 and TRBJ2-5 genes cover what lies past the CDR3, so the full variable domain is DTGVSQNPRHKITKRGQNVTFRCDPISEHNRLYWYRQTLGQGPEFLTYFQNEAQLEKSRLLSDRFSAERPKGSFSTLEIQRTEQGDSAMYLCASSSRQGLAGETQYFGPGTRLLVL.